The 11 T cell receptor beta chains presented below share a single source sample, sequenced in a study of CD4 and CD8 cells across lung adenocarcinoma regions. TCRdb independently ran MiXCR on the PCR reads; one entry per CDR3 protein. The sample records about 8,400 distinct CDR3 sequences, more than 55% being singletons. The sample was CD4+ T cells from the center of a lung tumor. These receptors were taken from a female donor with lung adenocarcinoma. The CD4 and CD8 labels of this study may be unreliable.

There are many counts of this clonotype. The J gene is TRBJ2-1, the V gene TRBV20-1; D is perhaps TRBD2 (6 bases). Trimming took off 5 bases at V and 10 bases at J, with 21 bases between the two ends. Germline V gene lookup returns CDR1 DFQATT and CDR2 SNEGSKA (reference sequence). The CDR3 runs to 14 residues. CDR3 coding DNA: TGCAGTGCTCCCCGGGACTCCTACACACGAGAGCAGTTCTTC. Translated, it gives CSAPRDSYTREQFF.

This clonotype was seen at least ten times. The rearrangement links TRBV6-2 or TRBV6-3 to TRBJ2-1, with 8 bases aligning to TRBD2. The junction had 3 bases not matched to a gene; V was cut back by 2 bases and J by 12 bases. Germline-derived CDR1 and CDR2 are MNHEY and SVGEGT. There are 12 residues in the CDR3. The CDR3: CASSYPGLVQFF. In DNA form, the CDR3 reads TGTGCCAGCAGTTACCCGGGACTAGTGCAGTTCTTC.

This clonotype was detected a few times. V is TRBV23-1 and J is TRBJ2-2, with D uncertain. TRBV23-1 is treated as an ORF (open reading frame) with a function not yet certain. The CDR3 runs to 12 residues. Deletions cut 2 bases from V and 5 bases from J, with 3 bases between. In DNA form, the CDR3 reads TGCGCCAGCAGTCAACGTACCGGGGAGCTGTTTTTT. Protein: CASSQRTGELFF.

The rearrangement joins TRBV4-3 to TRBJ2-1; D uncertain. The CDR3 runs to 14 residues. The germline V gene encodes CDR1 LGHNA and CDR2 YSLEER. Trimming left V 1 base short and J 2 bases short, with 6 bases between. The CDR3 loop is CASSQGIAYNEQFF. CDR3 in DNA: TGCGCCAGCAGCCAAGGGATCGCCTACAATGAGCAGTTCTTC.

The chain links TRBV6-1 to TRBJ2-1, with D perhaps matching TRBD2 (5 bases). The DNA end is a closer match to TRBJ2-5, so the J assignment may be wrong. The CDR3 is 14 residues long. CDR1 MNHNS and CDR2 SASEGT come from the germline V gene. CDR3 sequence reads: CASRRTGRVETQYF. The CDR3, as DNA: TGTGCCAGCAGACGGACTGGACGAGTAGAGACCCAGTACTTC.

This clonotype was counted once. At one of its ends the junction is not consistent with the germline gene, which may arise from a read error. The chain couples TRBV6-1 to TRBJ2-3; tentatively, D is TRBD2 (5 bases). The end of the DNA is better explained by TRBJ2-7, so the J call may be wrong. In germline, CDR1 is MNHNS, CDR2 SASEGT. This CDR3 has 16 residues. The CDR3 is CVSRVSARGATNMQYF. The CDR3 DNA follows: TGTGTCAGCCGCGTCTCGGCTCGGGGAGCCACAAATATGCAGTACTTC.

The chain links TRBV6-5 to TRBJ2-1; D remains ambiguous. The germline V and J ends were trimmed by 1 base and 8 bases, with 9 bases remaining between them. Germline-derived CDR1 and CDR2 are MNHEY and SVGAGI. The CDR3 has 13 residues. CDR3 sequence reads: CASSYWKGDEQFF. CDR3 bases: TGTGCCAGCAGTTACTGGAAGGGCGATGAGCAGTTCTTC.

With respect to this clonotype: Relative to the germline gene, one junction end is altered; a read error may explain this. The chain joins TRBV27 to TRBJ2-3; 7 nucleotides line up with TRBD1. Germline lookup yields CDR1 MNHEY and CDR2 SMNVEV (reference sequence). The length of the CDR3 is 16 residues. The CDR3, as DNA: TGTGCCAGCGGTGGTCGAGGGGGCCGGGGCACAGATACCCAGTATTTC. This codes for CASGGRGGRGTDTQYF.

For this clonotype: Compared with germline, one end of the junction differs, possibly owing to a read error. The V and J genes are TRBV27 and TRBJ2-5; TRBD2 aligns across 7 bases. CDR3 size: 16 residues. From germline, CDR1 is MNHEY and CDR2 SMNVEV (reference sequence). The CDR3 protein is CASSVSRAGAKNIQYF. The CDR3 DNA follows: TGTGCCAGCAGCGTCTCACGGGCGGGAGCCAAAAATATTCAGTACTTT.

The rearrangement uses TRBV6-1 and TRBJ1-1; maybe TRBD1 (6 bases). V was pared by 7 bases and J by 1 base, with 16 bases between. This CDR3 has 15 residues. The germline gives CDR1 MNHNS, CDR2 SASEGT. The CDR3 spells CASMDVRGGNTEAFF. In nucleotides, the CDR3 is TGTGCCAGCATGGACGTCAGGGGTGGGAACACTGAAGCTTTCTTT.

This clonotype has only a few counts. The CDR3 is CASSESGQGSYEQYF. CDR3 sequence (DNA): TGCGCCAGCAGTGAGTCTGGACAGGGCTCCTACGAGCAGTACTTC. The chain couples TRBV10-1 to TRBJ2-5, with TRBD1 matching over 8 bases. The assigned J gene may be wrong: the sequence end matches TRBJ2-7 better. This CDR3 has 15 residues. CDR1 is WNHNN, CDR2 SYGVQD, per germline (reference sequence).